This entry features one TCR beta chain sequence. The table came from immunoSEQ multiplex PCR; TCRdb's copy has only in-frame clones and leaves some out. Altogether 110,000 or so clones are present, about 86% being singletons, with the ten largest covering roughly 2.1%. Germline CDR1 and CDR2: SGDLS and YYNGEE. The CDR3 spans 15 residues. The V end was cut by 0 bases, the J end by 2 bases, with 12 bases between. This record belongs to a study of blood T cell repertoires in COVID-19. The receptor comes from a woman between 45 and 60 years old with acute or convalescent COVID-19. The chain is built from TRBV9 and TRBJ2-7; D is unclear. The sequenced material came from peripheral blood. CDR3 residues: CASSVGLTRTYEQYF. Here the CDR3 DNA reads TGTGCCAGCAGCGTAGGACTTACCCGTACCTACGAGCAGTACTTC. The full variable domain, its missing parts supplied by reference TRBV9 and TRBJ2-7, is DSGVTQTPKHLITATGQRVTLRCSPRSGDLSVYWYQQSLDQGLQFLIQYYNGEERAKGNILERFSAQQFPDLHSELNLSSLELGDSALYFCASSVGLTRTYEQYFGPGTRLTVT.